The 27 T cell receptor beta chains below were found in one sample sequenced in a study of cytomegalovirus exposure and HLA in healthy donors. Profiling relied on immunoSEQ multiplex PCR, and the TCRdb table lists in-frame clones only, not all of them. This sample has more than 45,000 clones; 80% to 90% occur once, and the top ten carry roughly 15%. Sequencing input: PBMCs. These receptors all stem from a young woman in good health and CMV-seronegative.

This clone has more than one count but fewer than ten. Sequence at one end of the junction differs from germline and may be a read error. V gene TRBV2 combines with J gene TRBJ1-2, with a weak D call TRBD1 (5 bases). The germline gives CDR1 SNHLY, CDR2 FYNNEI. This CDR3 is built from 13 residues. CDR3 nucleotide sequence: TGTGCCAGCAGGGAAGACCGGGCAGGGAGGTACACCTTC. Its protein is CASREDRAGRYTF.

The CDR3 DNA is TGTGCCAGCAGCCCTCAGGGGAGTCACGAGCAGTACTTC. It translates to CASSPQGSHEQYF. The gene calls are TRBV9 and TRBJ2-7; perhaps TRBD1 as D (6 bases). The CDR3 extends over 13 amino acids. Germline V gives CDR1 SGDLS, CDR2 YYNGEE. V was trimmed by 4 bases and J by 5 bases, leaving 13 bases between them.

CDR3 in amino acids: CASSATGTSYEQYF. The CDR3 region has the DNA TGTGCCAGCAGCGCAACAGGGACCTCCTACGAGCAGTACTTC. The chain joins TRBV5-4 to TRBJ2-7, with a weak D call TRBD1 (6 bases). Germline-derived CDR1 and CDR2 are SGHNT and YYREEE (reference sequence). The CDR3 spans 14 residues. V gave up 4 bases and J gave up 0 bases, with 11 bases separating them.

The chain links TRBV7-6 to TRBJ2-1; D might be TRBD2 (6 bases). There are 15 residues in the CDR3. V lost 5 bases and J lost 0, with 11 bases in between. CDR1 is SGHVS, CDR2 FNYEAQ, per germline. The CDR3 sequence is CASSPGLSSYNEQFF. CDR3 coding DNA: TGTGCCAGCAGCCCGGGACTGAGCTCCTACAATGAGCAGTTCTTC.

The CDR3 nucleotides read TGTGCCAGCAGCGTATCCGGGACAGAGGTCTATGGCTACACCTTC. It is translated as CASSVSGTEVYGYTF. The chain joins TRBV9 to TRBJ1-2; TRBD1 aligns across 7 bases. After removal of 1 base from V and 4 bases from J, the junction contained 7 bases not matched to a gene. The CDR3 covers 15 residues. The V gene's germline CDR1 is SGDLS and CDR2 YYNGEE.

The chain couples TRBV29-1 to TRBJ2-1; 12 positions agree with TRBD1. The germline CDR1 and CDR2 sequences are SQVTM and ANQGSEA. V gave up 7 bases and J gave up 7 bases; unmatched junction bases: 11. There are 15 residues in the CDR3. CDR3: CSALPGTGGGNEQFF. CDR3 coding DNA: TGCAGCGCTTTACCCGGGACAGGGGGCGGGAATGAGCAGTTCTTC.

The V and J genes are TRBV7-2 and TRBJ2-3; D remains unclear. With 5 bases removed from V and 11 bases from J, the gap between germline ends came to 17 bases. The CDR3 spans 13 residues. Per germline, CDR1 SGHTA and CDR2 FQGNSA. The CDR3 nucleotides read TGTGCCAGCAGCCAGGATCCGCCGACGAGGCAGTATTTT. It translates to CASSQDPPTRQYF.

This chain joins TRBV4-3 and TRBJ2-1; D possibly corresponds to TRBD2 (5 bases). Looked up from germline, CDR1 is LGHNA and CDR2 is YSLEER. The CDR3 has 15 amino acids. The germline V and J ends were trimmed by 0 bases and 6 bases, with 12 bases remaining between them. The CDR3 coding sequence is TGCGCCAGCAGCCAAGATGAGGGAGTGTCCAATGAGCAGTTCTTC. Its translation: CASSQDEGVSNEQFF.

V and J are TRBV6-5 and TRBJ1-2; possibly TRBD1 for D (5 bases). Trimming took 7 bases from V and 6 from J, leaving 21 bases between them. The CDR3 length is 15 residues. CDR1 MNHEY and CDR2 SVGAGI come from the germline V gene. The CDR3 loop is CASTSGGSRVDGYTF. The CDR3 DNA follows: TGTGCCAGCACCTCGGGGGGGTCCAGGGTAGATGGCTACACCTTC.

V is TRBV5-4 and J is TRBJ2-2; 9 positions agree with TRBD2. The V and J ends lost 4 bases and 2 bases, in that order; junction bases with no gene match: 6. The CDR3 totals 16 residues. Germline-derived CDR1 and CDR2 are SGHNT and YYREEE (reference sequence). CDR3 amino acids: CASSVPSGINTGELFF. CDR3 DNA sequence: TGTGCCAGCAGCGTACCTAGCGGGATCAACACCGGGGAGCTGTTTTTT.

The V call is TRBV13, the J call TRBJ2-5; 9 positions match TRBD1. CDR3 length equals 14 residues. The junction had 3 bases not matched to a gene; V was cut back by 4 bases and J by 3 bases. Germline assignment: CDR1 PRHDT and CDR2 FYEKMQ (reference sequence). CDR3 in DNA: TGTGCCAGCAGCTCTCGGGACAGGGAAGAGACCCAGTACTTC. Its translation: CASSSRDREETQYF.

The CDR3 loop reads CASSLVDRGPLRTF. Here the CDR3 DNA reads TGTGCCAGCAGTTTAGTAGACAGGGGGCCCCTGAGGACCTTC. The V gene is TRBV28, the J gene TRBJ1-2; 10 bases match TRBD1. Germline-derived CDR1 and CDR2 are MDHEN and SYDVKM. Losses at the gene ends were 2 bases for V and 14 bases for J; bases not matched to a gene: 11. The CDR3 is 14 amino acids.

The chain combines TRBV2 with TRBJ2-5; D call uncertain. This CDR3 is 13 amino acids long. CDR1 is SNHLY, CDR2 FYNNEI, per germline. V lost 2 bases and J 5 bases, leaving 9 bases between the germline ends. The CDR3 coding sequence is TGTGCCAGCAGTGAATCGGTTGCGGAGACCCAGTACTTC. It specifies CASSESVAETQYF.

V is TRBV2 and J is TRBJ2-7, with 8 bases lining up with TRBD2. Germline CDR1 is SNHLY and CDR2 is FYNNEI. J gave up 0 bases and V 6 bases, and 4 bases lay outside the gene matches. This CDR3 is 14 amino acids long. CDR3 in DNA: TGTGCCAGCAGGGCCGGGACTAGCTCCTACGAGCAGTACTTC. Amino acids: CASRAGTSSYEQYF.

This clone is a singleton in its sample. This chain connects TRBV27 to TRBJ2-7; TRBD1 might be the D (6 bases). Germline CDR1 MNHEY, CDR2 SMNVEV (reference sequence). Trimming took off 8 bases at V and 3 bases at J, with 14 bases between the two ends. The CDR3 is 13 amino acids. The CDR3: CASSDRTLYEQYF. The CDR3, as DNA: TGTGCCAGCTCAGACAGGACCCTCTACGAGCAGTACTTC.

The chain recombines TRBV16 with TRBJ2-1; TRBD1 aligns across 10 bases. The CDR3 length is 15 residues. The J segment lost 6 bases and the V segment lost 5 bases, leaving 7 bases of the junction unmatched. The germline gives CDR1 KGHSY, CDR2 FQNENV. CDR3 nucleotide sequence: TGTGCCAGCAGCATTTCCGGGACAGGGGTCAATGAGCAGTTCTTC. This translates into CASSISGTGVNEQFF. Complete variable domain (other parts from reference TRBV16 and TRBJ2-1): GEEVAQTPKHLVRGEGQKAKLYCAPIKGHSYVFWYQQVLKNEFKFLISFQNENVFDETGMPKERFSAKCLPNSPCSLEIQATKLEDSAVYFCASSISGTGVNEQFFGPGTRLTVL.

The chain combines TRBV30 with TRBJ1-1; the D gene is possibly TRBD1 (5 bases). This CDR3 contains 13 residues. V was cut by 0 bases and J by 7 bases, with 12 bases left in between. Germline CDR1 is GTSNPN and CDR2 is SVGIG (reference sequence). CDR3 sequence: CAWSVGGDDEAFF. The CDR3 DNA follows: TGTGCCTGGAGTGTGGGAGGGGATGATGAAGCTTTCTTT.

This CDR3 reads CASSYAPLGGYEQYF. The CDR3 bases are TGTGCCAGCAGTTATGCCCCCCTCGGGGGCTACGAGCAGTACTTC. This chain uses TRBV6-6 with TRBJ2-7; maybe TRBD2 (6 bases). Germline V lookup: CDR1 MNHNY, CDR2 SVGAGI (reference sequence). This CDR3 has 15 amino acids. V gave up 3 bases and J gave up 3 bases, with 15 bases separating them.

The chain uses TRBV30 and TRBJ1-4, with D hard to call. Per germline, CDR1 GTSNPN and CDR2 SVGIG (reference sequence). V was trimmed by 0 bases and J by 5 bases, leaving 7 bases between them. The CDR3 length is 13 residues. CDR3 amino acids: CAWSVRRNEKLFF. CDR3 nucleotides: TGTGCCTGGAGTGTTAGAAGAAATGAAAAACTGTTTTTT.

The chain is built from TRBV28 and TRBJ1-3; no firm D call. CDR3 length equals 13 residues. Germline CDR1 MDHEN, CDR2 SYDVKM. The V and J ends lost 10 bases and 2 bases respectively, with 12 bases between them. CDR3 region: CATLRWAGNTIYF. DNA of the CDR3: TGTGCCACCCTGAGGTGGGCTGGAAACACCATATATTTT.

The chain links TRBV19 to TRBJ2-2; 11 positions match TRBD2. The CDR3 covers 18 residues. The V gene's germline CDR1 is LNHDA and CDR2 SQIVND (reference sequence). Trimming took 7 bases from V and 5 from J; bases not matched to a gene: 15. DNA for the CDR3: TGTGCCAGTACCCGCGGGCTAGCGGGGGGCCGAGTGACCGGGGAGCTGTTTTTT. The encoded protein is CASTRGLAGGRVTGELFF.

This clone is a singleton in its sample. The CDR3 region has the DNA TGTGCCTGGAGTGCCTCCCGGGACATTCTTAGCAATCAGCCCCAGCATTTT. Amino acid sequence: CAWSASRDILSNQPQHF. The chain recombines TRBV30 with TRBJ1-5; a possible D gene is TRBD1 (6 bases). The V end was cut by 1 base, the J end by 0 bases, with 16 bases between. Per the germline V gene, CDR1 is GTSNPN and CDR2 is SVGIG (reference sequence). This CDR3 spans 17 amino acids.

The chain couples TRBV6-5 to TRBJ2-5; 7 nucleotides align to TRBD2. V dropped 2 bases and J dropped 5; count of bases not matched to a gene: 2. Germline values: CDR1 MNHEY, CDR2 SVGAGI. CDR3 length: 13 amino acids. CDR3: CASSYAGEETQYF. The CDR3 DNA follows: TGTGCCAGCAGTTACGCGGGGGAGGAGACCCAGTACTTC.

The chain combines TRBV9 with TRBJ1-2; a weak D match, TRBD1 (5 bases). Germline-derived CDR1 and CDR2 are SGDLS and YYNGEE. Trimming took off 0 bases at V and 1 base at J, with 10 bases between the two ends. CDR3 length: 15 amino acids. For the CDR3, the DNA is TGTGCCAGCAGCGTAGGGGGCACCAGTAACTATGGCTACACCTTC. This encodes CASSVGGTSNYGYTF.

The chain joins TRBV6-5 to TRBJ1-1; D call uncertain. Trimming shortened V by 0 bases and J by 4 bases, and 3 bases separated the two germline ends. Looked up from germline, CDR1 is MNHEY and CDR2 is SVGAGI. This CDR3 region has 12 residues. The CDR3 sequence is CASSYSRTEAFF. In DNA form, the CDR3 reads TGTGCCAGCAGTTACTCCCGCACTGAAGCTTTCTTT.

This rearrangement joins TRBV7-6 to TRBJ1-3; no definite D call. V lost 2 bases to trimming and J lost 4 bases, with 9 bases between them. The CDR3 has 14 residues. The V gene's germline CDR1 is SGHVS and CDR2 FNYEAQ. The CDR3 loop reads CASSLTGGGNTIYF. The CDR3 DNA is TGTGCCAGCAGCTTAACGGGAGGGGGAAACACCATATATTTT. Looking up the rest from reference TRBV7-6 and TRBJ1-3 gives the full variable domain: GAGVSQSPRYKVTKRGQDVALRCDPISGHVSLYWYRQALGQGPEFLTYFNYEAQQDKSGLPNDRFSAERPEGSISTLTIQRTEQRDSAMYRCASSLTGGGNTIYFGEGSWLTVV.

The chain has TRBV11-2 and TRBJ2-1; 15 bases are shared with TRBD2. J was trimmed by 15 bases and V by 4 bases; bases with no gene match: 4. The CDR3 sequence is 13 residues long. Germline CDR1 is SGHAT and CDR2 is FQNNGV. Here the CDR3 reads CASSSGLAGGPFF. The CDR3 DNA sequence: TGTGCCAGCAGCTCCGGACTAGCGGGAGGGCCGTTCTTC.